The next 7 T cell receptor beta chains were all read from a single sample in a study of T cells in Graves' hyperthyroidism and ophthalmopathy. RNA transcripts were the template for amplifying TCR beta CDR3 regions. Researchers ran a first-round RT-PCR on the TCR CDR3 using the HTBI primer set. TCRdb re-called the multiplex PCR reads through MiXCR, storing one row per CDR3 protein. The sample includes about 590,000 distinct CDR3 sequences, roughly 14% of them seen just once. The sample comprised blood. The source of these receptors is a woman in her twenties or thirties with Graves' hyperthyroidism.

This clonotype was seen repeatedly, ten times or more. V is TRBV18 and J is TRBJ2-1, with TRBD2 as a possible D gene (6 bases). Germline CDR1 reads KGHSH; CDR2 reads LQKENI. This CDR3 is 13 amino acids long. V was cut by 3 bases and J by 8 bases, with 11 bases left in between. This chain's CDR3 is CASSPGLLDEQFF. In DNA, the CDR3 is TGTGCCAGCTCACCGGGACTTCTGGATGAGCAGTTCTTC.

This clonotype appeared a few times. CDR3 loop: CAISDGVSNQPQHF. CDR3 DNA: TGTGCCATCAGTGATGGGGTAAGCAATCAGCCCCAGCATTTT. V gene TRBV10-3 combines with J gene TRBJ1-5, with D unclear. V lost 3 bases, J lost 1 base, and 7 bases lay in between. CDR3 length: 14 residues. The germline gives CDR1 ENHRY, CDR2 SYGVKD.

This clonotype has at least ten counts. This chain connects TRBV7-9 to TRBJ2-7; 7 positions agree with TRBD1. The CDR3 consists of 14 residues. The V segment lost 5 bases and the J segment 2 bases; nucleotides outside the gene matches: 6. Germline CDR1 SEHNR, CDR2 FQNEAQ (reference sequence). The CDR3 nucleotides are TGTGCCAGCAGCCCTGGGACAGCCGCCTACGAGCAGTACTTC. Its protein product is CASSPGTAAYEQYF.

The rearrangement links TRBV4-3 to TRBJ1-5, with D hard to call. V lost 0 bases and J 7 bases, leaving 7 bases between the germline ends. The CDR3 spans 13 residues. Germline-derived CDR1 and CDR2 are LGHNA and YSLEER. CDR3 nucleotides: TGCGCCAGCAGCCAAGATGCTGTACAGCCCCAGCATTTT. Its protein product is CASSQDAVQPQHF.

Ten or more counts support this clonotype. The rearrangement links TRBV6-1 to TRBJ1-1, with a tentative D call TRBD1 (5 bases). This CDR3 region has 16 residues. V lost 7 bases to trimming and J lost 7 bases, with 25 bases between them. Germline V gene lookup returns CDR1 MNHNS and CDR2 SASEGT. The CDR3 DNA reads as TGTGCCAGCAAGAGAGCTAGAGGGCAGGTGGGGGGTGAAGCTTTCTTT. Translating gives CASKRARGQVGGEAFF.

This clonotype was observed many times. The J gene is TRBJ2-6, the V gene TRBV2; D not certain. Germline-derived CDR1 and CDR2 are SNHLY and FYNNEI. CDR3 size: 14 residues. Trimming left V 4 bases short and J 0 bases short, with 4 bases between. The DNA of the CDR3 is TGTGCCAGCAGTGGATTCTCTGGGGCCAACGTCCTGACTTTC. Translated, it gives CASSGFSGANVLTF.

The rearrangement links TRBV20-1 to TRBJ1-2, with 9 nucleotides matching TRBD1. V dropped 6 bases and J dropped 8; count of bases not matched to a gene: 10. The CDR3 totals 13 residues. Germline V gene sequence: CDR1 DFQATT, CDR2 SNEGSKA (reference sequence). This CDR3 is CSAEQGALGGYTF. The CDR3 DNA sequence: TGCAGTGCAGAACAGGGGGCGCTTGGGGGCTACACCTTC.